This TCR beta chain comes out of a study of blood T cell repertoires in COVID-19. Study in general: Spain, Italy and the United States supplied samples that represented acute and convalescent COVID-19. The cDNA or gDNA used as material had been derived from T cells, B-cell-depleted T cells, or PBMCs.

How the authors handled the data: Estimates of nucleated cell counts were drawn from the amplification of reference gene primers. Using immunoSEQ multiplex PCR, the repertoire was profiled, and TCRdb retains in-frame clones only, with some absent. The V and J calls and clone size were taken over from that table, and D and trimming were inferred from the DNA. This table holds about 380,000 clones, about 85% found once. CDR1 is LGHDT and CDR2 is YNNKEL in the germline V gene (reference sequence). The length of the CDR3 is 15 residues. With 5 bases clipped from V and 0 bases from J, the junction kept 3 bases outside the gene matches.

The sample comprised peripheral blood. The J gene is TRBJ1-4, the V gene TRBV3-1 (or the pseudogene TRBV3-2); TRBD1 aligns across 7 bases. The TCR was taken from a young woman with acute or convalescent COVID-19. The CDR3 reads CASSAGTATNEKLFF. The CDR3 bases are TGTGCCAGCAGCGCCGGGACAGCAACTAATGAAAAACTGTTTTTT.